Sequencing of this TCR beta chain was carried out in a study of beta chain features in type 1 diabetes. In the study overall: Patient and healthy donor groups were alike in age, gender and cell yields.

Only a few counts were recorded for this clone. Its antigen is not identified. Study observations and caveats: Lower insertion and higher deletion counts appeared at VDJ junctions in type 1 diabetes patients. A moderate, significant TCRB CDR3 shortening appeared in type 1 diabetes across four CD4+ subsets. Sequencing used cDNA, and cells with high TCR expression could therefore be over-represented.

Researchers reported sorting CD4+ naive, central memory, regulatory and stem cell-like memory cells via CD45RO/CCR7/CD25/CD127/CD95/CD27. The authors reverse transcribed all of the isolated RNA, so sequencing captured expressed TCRB transcripts. Sequenced by immunoSEQ multiplex PCR; TCRdb stores in-frame clones only, minus some. The sample shows 600,000 to 700,000 clones, 13% of them seen only once. This CDR3 comprises 14 residues. V was cut by 2 bases and J by 2 bases, with 10 bases left in between. Germline V gene data show CDR1 as WNHNN and CDR2 as SYGVQD (reference sequence). The sample was naive CD4+ T cells from blood. The source is a man younger than 35 with type 1 diabetes. The rearrangement joins TRBV10-1 to TRBJ2-7; possibly TRBD1 for D (6 bases). CDR3 bases: TGCGCCAGCAGTGAGGGGGGCGAAACCTACGAGCAGTACTTC. It is translated as CASSEGGETYEQYF.